This passage covers 18 T cell receptor beta chains from one sample sequenced in a study of blood T cells in healthy people across ages. Using a J-beta primer mix together with a sample-barcoded 5' primer, a second PCR was run for roughly 6 to 11 cycles. TCRdb reprocessed the 5' RACE reads with MiXCR, giving one entry per CDR3 protein. The sample carries approximately 800,000 distinct CDR3 sequences, roughly 50% recorded once. Sequencing was done on a sample of blood. These receptors were obtained from a man of 80 years or more in good health.

The chain carries TRBV27 and TRBJ1-6, with a tentative D call TRBD1 (6 bases). V was shortened by 7 bases and J by 10 bases, with 17 bases between the two germline ends. The CDR3 consists of 14 residues. CDR1 is MNHEY and CDR2 is SMNVEV in the germline V gene (reference sequence). CDR3 nucleotide sequence: TGTGCCAGCACTCTATCGGGGGGGGCGTCACCCCTCCACTTT. It codes for CASTLSGGASPLHF.

The chain carries TRBV28 and TRBJ2-3, with TRBD2 matching over 7 bases. V gave up 4 bases and J gave up 14 bases; unmatched junction bases: 21. This CDR3 has 16 amino acids. Germline V gene sequence: CDR1 MDHEN, CDR2 SYDVKM. Here the CDR3 reads CASSSLAAPTHRYAYF. The CDR3 DNA follows: TGTGCCAGCAGTTCCCTAGCGGCCCCGACCCACAGATACGCGTATTTT.

This clonotype was counted between two and nine times. The chain couples TRBV12-3 or TRBV12-4 to TRBJ2-1, with D possibly matching TRBD2 (5 bases). The CDR3 contains 12 residues. V was shortened by 7 bases and J by 12 bases, with 16 bases between the two germline ends. The chain's CDR3 is CASTLGSGGQFF. For the CDR3, the DNA is TGTGCCAGCACCCTAGGTTCTGGAGGGCAGTTCTTC.

This chain links TRBV4-1 with TRBJ1-5; no clear D. CDR3 length: 15 residues. V lost 4 bases and J 2 bases, leaving 12 bases between the germline ends. Germline loops: CDR1 MGHRA, CDR2 YSYEKL. In DNA form, the CDR3 reads TGCGCCAGCAGCCCGGGGAGGGTAGGCAATCAGCCCCAGCATTTT. It codes for CASSPGRVGNQPQHF.

The V and J genes are TRBV20-1 and TRBJ2-1; 12 nucleotides line up with TRBD2. The CDR3 contains 18 residues. Trimming at V came to 0 bases and at J to 0 bases, leaving 6 bases not matched to a gene. Germline V gives CDR1 DFQATT, CDR2 SNEGSKA (reference sequence). This CDR3 is CSARDLAGGLSSYNEQFF. CDR3 sequence (DNA): TGCAGTGCTAGAGATCTAGCGGGAGGGTTAAGCTCCTACAATGAGCAGTTCTTC.

The chain carries TRBV7-2 and TRBJ1-1; D unclear. The CDR3 totals 14 residues. The V and J ends lost 1 base and 2 bases respectively, with 8 bases between them. Germline V gene lookup returns CDR1 SGHTA and CDR2 FQGNSA. The CDR3 loop is CASSLGQINTEAFF. CDR3 DNA sequence: TGTGCCAGCAGCTTAGGTCAGATTAACACTGAAGCTTTCTTT.

This clonotype was recorded many times. The V and J genes are TRBV7-2 and TRBJ1-2; 10 bases fit TRBD1. The V gene's germline CDR1 is SGHTA and CDR2 FQGNSA. The CDR3 runs to 14 residues. The V and J ends lost 4 bases and 4 bases, in that order; junction bases with no gene match: 3. The CDR3 loop is CASSSGTGAYGYTF. The CDR3 nucleotides read TGTGCCAGCAGCTCCGGGACAGGGGCCTATGGCTACACCTTC.

This clonotype was detected only a few times. The chain is built from TRBV27 and TRBJ2-7; a weak D match, TRBD1 (6 bases). Looked up from germline, CDR1 is MNHEY and CDR2 is SMNVEV (reference sequence). The CDR3 sequence is 14 residues long. With 3 bases removed from V and 1 base from J, the gap between germline ends came to 10 bases. The CDR3: CASSLRDNSYEQYF. The DNA for the CDR3 is TGTGCCAGCAGTTTGAGGGACAATTCCTACGAGCAGTACTTC.

This sequence joins TRBV9 and TRBJ2-1, with 7 bases identical to TRBD1. J was trimmed by 4 bases and V by 2 bases; bases with no gene match: 6. Germline CDR1 SGDLS, CDR2 YYNGEE. The CDR3 contains 15 residues. For the CDR3, the DNA is TGTGCCAGCAGCGTCGGGACAGCTACTTACAATGAGCAGTTCTTC. This sequence encodes CASSVGTATYNEQFF.

This chain uses TRBV5-1 with TRBJ2-5; possibly TRBD1 for D (6 bases). The ends were cut back, 4 bases at V and 11 bases at J, with 27 bases in the middle. This CDR3 spans 16 amino acids. Germline V gives CDR1 SGHRS, CDR2 YFSETQ. The CDR3 here is CASSETGTLSYNEQYF. CDR3 DNA: TGCGCCAGCAGCGAAACCGGGACACTATCCTACAATGAGCAGTACTTC.

A note on this clonotype: An end of the junction does not agree with germline; a read error may underlie this. The rearrangement links TRBV7-6 to TRBJ2-7; 7 bases align to TRBD2. Germline values: CDR1 SGHVS, CDR2 FNYEAQ. This CDR3 has 18 residues. CDR3 amino acids: CASTPGWASGPSSYEQYF. DNA of the CDR3: TGTGCCAGCACCCCCGGCTGGGCTAGCGGACCGAGCTCCTACGAGCAGTATTTC.

The CDR3 DNA sequence: TGCGCCAGCTACCCGGCGATGGGCATGAACACTGAAGCTTTCTTT. Its protein is CASYPAMGMNTEAFF. This chain connects TRBV5-1 to TRBJ1-1; no definite D call. The germline V gene encodes CDR1 SGHRS and CDR2 YFSETQ. Trimming left V 7 bases short and J 0 bases short, with 16 bases between. This CDR3 is 15 amino acids long.

The J gene is TRBJ2-1, the V gene TRBV3-1, with TRBD2 identical over 13 bases. Germline CDR1 reads LGHDT; CDR2 reads YNNKEL (reference sequence). V lost 3 bases, J lost 1 base, and 12 bases stayed unmatched. The CDR3 has 20 amino acids. The CDR3 is CASSQGGGLAGKRSYNEQFF. As DNA, the CDR3 is TGTGCCAGCAGCCAGGGGGGGGGACTAGCGGGAAAAAGGTCCTACAATGAGCAGTTCTTC.

The CDR3 nucleotides are TGCGCCAGCAGCCGAGAACCGGGACCCGGGGAGCTGTTTTTT. Protein product: CASSREPGPGELFF. The chain employs TRBV5-1 and TRBJ2-2; D possibly matches TRBD1 or TRBD2 (5 bases each). There are 14 residues in the CDR3. V lost 4 bases, J lost 6 bases, and 13 bases lay in between. Germline-derived CDR1 and CDR2 are SGHRS and YFSETQ.

This clonotype occurred once. The chain couples TRBV14 to TRBJ2-7; D gene ambiguous. The CDR3 totals 17 residues. Germline values: CDR1 SGHDN, CDR2 FVKESK. The V gene lost 1 base and the J gene lost 3 bases, with 19 bases spanning the gap. The CDR3 DNA sequence: TGTGCCAGCAGCCAAGCTCCACGCGTGGCCGGGCTCTACGAGCAGTACTTC. Protein sequence: CASSQAPRVAGLYEQYF.

V usage is TRBV28 and J usage is TRBJ2-5; 12 bases align to TRBD2. The end of the DNA aligns better with TRBJ2-7, so the J call may be wrong. This CDR3 comprises 15 residues. The germline gives CDR1 MDHEN, CDR2 SYDVKM. In DNA, the CDR3 is TGTGCCAGCAGACCGCCTAGCGGGAGGGCGGGCGAGCAGTACTTC. This sequence encodes CASRPPSGRAGEQYF.

The chain links TRBV6-5 to TRBJ1-6; 7 bases are shared with TRBD1. From germline, CDR1 is MNHEY and CDR2 SVGAGI. The CDR3 runs to 16 residues. J gave up 8 bases and V 0 bases, and 7 bases lay outside the gene matches. The CDR3 region is CASSYSRDSSYSPLHF. The CDR3 coding sequence is TGTGCCAGCAGTTACTCGAGGGACAGCTCGTATTCACCCCTCCACTTT.

This clonotype was detected only a few times. The chain links TRBV7-9 to TRBJ2-1; 10 positions agree with TRBD2. The length of the CDR3 is 19 residues. Germline-derived CDR1 and CDR2 are SEHNR and FQNEAQ (reference sequence). Germline trimming cut 1 base from V and 5 bases from J; bases unmatched to any gene: 14. In nucleotides, the CDR3 is TGTGCCAGCAGCTTAGGGCCTGAGGCTAGCGGGAGTTCGGACAATGAGCAGTTCTTC. Translation gives CASSLGPEASGSSDNEQFF.